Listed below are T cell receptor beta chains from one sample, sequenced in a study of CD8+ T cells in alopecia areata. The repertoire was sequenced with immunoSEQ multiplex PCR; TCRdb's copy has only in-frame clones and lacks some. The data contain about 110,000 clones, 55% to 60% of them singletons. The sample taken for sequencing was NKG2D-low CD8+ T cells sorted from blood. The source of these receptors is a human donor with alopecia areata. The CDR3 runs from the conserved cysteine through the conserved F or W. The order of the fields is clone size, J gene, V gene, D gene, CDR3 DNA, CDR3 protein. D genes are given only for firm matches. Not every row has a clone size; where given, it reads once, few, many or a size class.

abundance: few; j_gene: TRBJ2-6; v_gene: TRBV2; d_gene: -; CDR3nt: TGTGCCAGCAGGGCCCGGGCCTCTGGGGCCAACGTCCTGACTTTC; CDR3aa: CASRARASGANVLTF
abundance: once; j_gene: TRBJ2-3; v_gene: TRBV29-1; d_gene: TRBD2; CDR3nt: TGCAGCTCTACTAGACTAGCGGACACAGATACGCAGTATTTT; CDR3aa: CSSTRLADTDTQYF
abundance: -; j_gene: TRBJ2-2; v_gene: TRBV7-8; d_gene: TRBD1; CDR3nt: TGTGCCAGCAGCTTCGATAACCGACAGGGTCGAACCGGGGAGCTGTTTTTT; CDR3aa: CASSFDNRQGRTGELFF
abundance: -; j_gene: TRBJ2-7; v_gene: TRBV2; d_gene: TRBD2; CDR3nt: TGTGCCAGCACCGACGGGAGGTACGAGCAGTACTTC; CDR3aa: CASTDGRYEQYF
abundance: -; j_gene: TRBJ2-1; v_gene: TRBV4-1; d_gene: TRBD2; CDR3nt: TGCGCCAGCAGCGACTCGACTAGCGCGGATGAGCAGTTCTTC; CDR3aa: CASSDSTSADEQFF
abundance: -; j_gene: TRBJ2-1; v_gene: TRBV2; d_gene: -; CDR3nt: TGTGCCAGCAGTGACCAGACAACGCAGTTCTTC; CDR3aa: CASSDQTTQFF
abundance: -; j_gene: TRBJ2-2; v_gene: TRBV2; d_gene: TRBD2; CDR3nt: TGTGCCAGCAGTGAAATACTAGCGGGAGGAGACACCGGGGAGCTGTTTTTT; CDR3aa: CASSEILAGGDTGELFF
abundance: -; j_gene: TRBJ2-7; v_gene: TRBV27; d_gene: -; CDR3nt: TGTGCCAGCAGTTTATCGTTTGGCGAGCAGTACTTC; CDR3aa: CASSLSFGEQYF
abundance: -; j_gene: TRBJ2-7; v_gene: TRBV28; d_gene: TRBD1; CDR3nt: TGTGCCAGCAGTTTATTCGGACAGGGCTACGAGCAGTACTTC; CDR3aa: CASSLFGQGYEQYF
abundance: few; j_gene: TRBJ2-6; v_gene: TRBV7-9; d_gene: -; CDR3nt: TGTGCCAGCAGCTTAGCGGGTCGGGGGGCCAACGTCCTGACTTTC; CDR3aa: CASSLAGRGANVLTF
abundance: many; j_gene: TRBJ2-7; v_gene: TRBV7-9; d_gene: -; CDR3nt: TGTGCCAGCAGCTTAACGGCCGTATGGATCTACGAGCAGTACTTC; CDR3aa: CASSLTAVWIYEQYF
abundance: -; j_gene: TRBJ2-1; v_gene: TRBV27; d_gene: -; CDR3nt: TGTGCCAGCAGTTTAGGCGTTTACAATGAGCAGTTCTTC; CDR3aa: CASSLGVYNEQFF
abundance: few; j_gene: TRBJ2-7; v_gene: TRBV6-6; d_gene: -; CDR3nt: TGTGCCAGCAGTCACCGGATTTACTACGAGCAGTACTTC; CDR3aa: CASSHRIYYEQYF
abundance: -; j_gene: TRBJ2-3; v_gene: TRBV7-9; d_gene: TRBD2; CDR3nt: TGTGCCAGCAGCCCAACACTAGCGGAGAGCACAGATACGCAGTATTTT; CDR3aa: CASSPTLAESTDTQYF
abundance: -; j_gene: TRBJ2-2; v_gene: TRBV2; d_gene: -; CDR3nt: TGTGCCAGCAATACGGATACCAACACCGGGGAGCTGTTTTTT; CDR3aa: CASNTDTNTGELFF
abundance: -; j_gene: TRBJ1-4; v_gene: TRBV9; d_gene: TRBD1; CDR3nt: TGTGCCAGCAGCGTCGGACAGGGCCTAACTAATGAAAAACTGTTTTTT; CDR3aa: CASSVGQGLTNEKLFF
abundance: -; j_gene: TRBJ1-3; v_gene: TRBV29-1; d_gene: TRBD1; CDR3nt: TGCAGCGTTGAAGGACAGGGGGCGAACACCATATATTTT; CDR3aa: CSVEGQGANTIYF
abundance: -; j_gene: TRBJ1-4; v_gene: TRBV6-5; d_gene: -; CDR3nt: TGTGCTTCGAGGGAGATTGGAAATGAAAAACTGTTTTTT; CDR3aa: CASREIGNEKLFF
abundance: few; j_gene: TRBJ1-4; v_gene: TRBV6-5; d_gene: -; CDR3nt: TGTGCCAGCAGTTACTCGGGGGGTCGGGAAAAACTGTTTTTT; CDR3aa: CASSYSGGREKLFF
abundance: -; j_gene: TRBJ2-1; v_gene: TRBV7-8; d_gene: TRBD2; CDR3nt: TGTGCCAGCAGCCCCGTAGCGGGAAGTAGGAACAATGAGCAGTTCTTC; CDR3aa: CASSPVAGSRNNEQFF
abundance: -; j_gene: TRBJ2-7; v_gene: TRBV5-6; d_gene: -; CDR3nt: TGTGCCAGCAGCTTGGACAACTACGAGCAGTACTTC; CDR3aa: CASSLDNYEQYF
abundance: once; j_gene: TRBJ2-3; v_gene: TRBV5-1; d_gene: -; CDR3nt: TGCGCCAGCAGCTTGATGACAGATACGCAGTATTTT; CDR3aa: CASSLMTDTQYF
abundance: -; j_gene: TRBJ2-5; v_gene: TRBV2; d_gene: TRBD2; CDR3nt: TGTGCCAGCAGAACGGGAGGGCAAGAGACCCAGTACTTC; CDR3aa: CASRTGGQETQYF
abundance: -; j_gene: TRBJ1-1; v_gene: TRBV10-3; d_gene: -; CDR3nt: TGTGCCATCCGTGGGACCTCTGAGGAGGCTTTCTTT; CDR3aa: CAIRGTSEEAFF
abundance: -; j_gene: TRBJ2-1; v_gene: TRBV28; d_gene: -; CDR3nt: TGTGCCAGCAGTGATTACAATGAGCAGTTCTTC; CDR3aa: CASSDYNEQFF
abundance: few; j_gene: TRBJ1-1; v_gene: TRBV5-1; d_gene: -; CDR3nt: TGCGCCAGCAGACCCCGGACAGAGATGAACACTGAAGCTTTCTTT; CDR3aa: CASRPRTEMNTEAFF
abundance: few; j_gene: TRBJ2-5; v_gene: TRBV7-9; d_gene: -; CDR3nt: TGTGCCAGCAGCTTACCCAGGGTGGAGACCCAGTACTTC; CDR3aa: CASSLPRVETQYF
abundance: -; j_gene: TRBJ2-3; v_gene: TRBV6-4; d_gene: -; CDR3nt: TGTGCCAGCAGTGCCAGTACGACAGATACGCAGTATTTT; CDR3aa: CASSASTTDTQYF
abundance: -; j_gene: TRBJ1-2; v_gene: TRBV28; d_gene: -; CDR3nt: TGTGCCAGCGAGGGTGGAACAGATCCTAACTATGGCTACACCTTC; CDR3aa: CASEGGTDPNYGYTF
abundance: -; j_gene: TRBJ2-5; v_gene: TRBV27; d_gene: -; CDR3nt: TGTGCCAGCAGTTTTTCCAGCTGGGAGACCCAGTACTTC; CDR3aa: CASSFSSWETQYF
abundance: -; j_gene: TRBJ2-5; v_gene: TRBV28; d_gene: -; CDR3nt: TGTGCCAGCAGTTTATCAGGCTACCAAGAGACCCAGTACTTC; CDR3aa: CASSLSGYQETQYF
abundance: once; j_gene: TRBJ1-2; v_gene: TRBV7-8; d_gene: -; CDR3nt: TGTGCCAGCCTAACATCCGACCAGTCTCCGACCAACTATGGCTACACCTTC; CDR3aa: CASLTSDQSPTNYGYTF
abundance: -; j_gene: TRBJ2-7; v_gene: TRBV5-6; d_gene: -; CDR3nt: TGTGCCAGCAGCTTGGCCCCTAGTCCGACCTACGAGCAGTACTTC; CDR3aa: CASSLAPSPTYEQYF
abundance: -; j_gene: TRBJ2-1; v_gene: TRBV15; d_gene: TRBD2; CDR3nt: TGTGCCACCAGCAGAGAAGCTAGCGGGAATATGCATGATGAGCAGTTCTTC; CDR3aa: CATSREASGNMHDEQFF
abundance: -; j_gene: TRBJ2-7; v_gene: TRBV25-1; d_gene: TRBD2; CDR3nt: TGTGCCAGCAGGGGACTAGCGGGAGTGGGGGCCTACGAGCAGTACTTC; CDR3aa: CASRGLAGVGAYEQYF
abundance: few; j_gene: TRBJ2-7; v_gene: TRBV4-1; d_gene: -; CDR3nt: TGCGCCAGCAGCCACGACACCGGGACGCCGAATCGCGAGCAGTACTTC; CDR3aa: CASSHDTGTPNREQYF
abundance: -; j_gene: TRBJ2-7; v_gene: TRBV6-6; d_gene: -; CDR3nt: TGTGCCAGCAGTTACGTAAACAGAGACTACGAGCAGTACTTC; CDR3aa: CASSYVNRDYEQYF
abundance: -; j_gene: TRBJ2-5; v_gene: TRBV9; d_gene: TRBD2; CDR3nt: TGTGCCAGCAGCGTAGAGTCGGGAGGCTGGGAGACCCAGTACTTC; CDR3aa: CASSVESGGWETQYF
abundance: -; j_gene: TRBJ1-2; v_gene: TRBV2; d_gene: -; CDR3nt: TGTGCCAGCAGTGTAGCGGAAGTGGCGGACCAGTATGGCTACACCTTC; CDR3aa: CASSVAEVADQYGYTF
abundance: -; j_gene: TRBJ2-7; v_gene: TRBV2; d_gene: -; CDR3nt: TGTGCCAGCATTGCGGGGACCTACGAGCAGTACTTC; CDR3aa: CASIAGTYEQYF
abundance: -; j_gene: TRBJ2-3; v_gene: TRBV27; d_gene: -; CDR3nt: TGTGCCAGCAGTTTCTTGGGGGACACAGATACGCAGTATTTT; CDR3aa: CASSFLGDTDTQYF
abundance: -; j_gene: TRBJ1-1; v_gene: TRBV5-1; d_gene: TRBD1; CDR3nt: TGCGCCAGCAGCTCGGGACAGTCTGAAGCTTTCTTT; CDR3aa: CASSSGQSEAFF